These 25 T cell receptor beta chains share one sample of origin, sequenced in a study of Ad26.COV2.S vaccination and SARS-CoV-2 variants. The treatment: some 20 received Ad26.COV2.S at low or high dose, single or two shots; several received placebo; per-sample allocation not given. The study sampled participants on day 63 after the first vaccine or placebo injection. Here immunoSEQ multiplex PCR was the method, and the copy in TCRdb shows in-frame clones only, minus some. The sample includes more than 400,000 clones, roughly 90% of them seen just once. This specimen consisted of peripheral blood, obtained in a trial of Ad26.COV2.S vaccine versus placebo. These receptors were collected from a person aged 18-65 years who received the Ad26.COV2.S COVID-19 vaccine or a placebo.

This chain connects TRBV10-1 to TRBJ1-1; the match to TRBD1 covers 7 bases. The ends lost 6 bases at V and 2 bases at J; junction bases unmatched: 3. This CDR3 spans 13 amino acids. CDR1 is WNHNN and CDR2 is SYGVQD in the germline V gene (reference sequence). The CDR3: CASRTGRNTEAFF. The CDR3 DNA is TGCGCCAGCAGGACAGGGCGAAACACTGAAGCTTTCTTT.

Written as DNA, the CDR3 is TGTGCCAGCAACCCGGGGTACAGGGTGGGGGGCTACACCTTC. Protein: CASNPGYRVGGYTF. The genes are TRBV6-5 and TRBJ1-2, with D perhaps matching TRBD1 (6 bases). This CDR3 spans 14 amino acids. The V and J ends lost 7 bases and 8 bases respectively, with 20 bases between them. The germline V gene encodes CDR1 MNHEY and CDR2 SVGAGI.

The chain employs TRBV20-1 and TRBJ1-2; tentatively, D is TRBD1 (6 bases). CDR1 is DFQATT and CDR2 is SNEGSKA in the germline V gene (reference sequence). The ends were cut back, 3 bases at V and 3 bases at J, with 20 bases in the middle. CDR3 size: 16 residues. CDR3 sequence (DNA): TGCAGTGCTAGTGCCCCCGGGGGGCATATGGACTATGGCTACACCTTC. Translating it yields CSASAPGGHMDYGYTF.

This sequence joins TRBV5-1 and TRBJ2-1, with 13 bases matching TRBD2. After removal of 0 bases from V and 7 bases from J, the junction contained 13 bases not matched to a gene. CDR1 and CDR2 from the germline V gene are SGHRS and YFSETQ. The CDR3 is made up of 19 amino acids. CDR3 sequence (DNA): TGCGCCAGCAGCTTGGGGACTAGCGGGGGCCCCGTGGGATTTAATGAGCAGTTCTTC. Protein: CASSLGTSGGPVGFNEQFF.

This clone was counted a single time. The chain uses TRBV19 and TRBJ2-6; D gene uncertain. Germline CDR1 LNHDA, CDR2 SQIVND (reference sequence). Trimming removed 5 bases from V and 4 bases from J, with 9 bases in between. The CDR3 loop spans 14 amino acids. For the CDR3, the DNA is TGTGCCAGTAGTCCTCTCGGCGGGGCCAACGTCCTGACTTTC. It yields the protein CASSPLGGANVLTF.

The chain has TRBV7-6 and TRBJ2-3, with D unclear. CDR3 length: 11 residues. The germline V gene has CDR1 SGHVS and CDR2 FNYEAQ. V gave up 10 bases and J gave up 5 bases, with 10 bases separating them. In DNA form, the CDR3 reads TGTGCCATCGGTGGGGAAGATACGCAGTATTTT. It is translated as CAIGGEDTQYF.

The gene calls are TRBV29-1 and TRBJ1-2; D gene uncertain. This CDR3 contains 14 residues. The V gene lost 5 bases and the J gene lost 3 bases, with 16 bases spanning the gap. CDR1 SQVTM and CDR2 ANQGSEA come from the germline V gene. The CDR3 sequence: CSVLQPPPYYGYTF. CDR3 DNA: TGCAGCGTTTTGCAGCCACCGCCTTACTATGGCTACACCTTC.

On this clone itself: Other nucleotide sequences in the sample specify the same CDR3. The V and J genes are TRBV6-5 and TRBJ1-5; D not certain. V was trimmed by 0 bases and J by 3 bases, leaving 6 bases between them. The CDR3 consists of 14 residues. The V gene's germline CDR1 is MNHEY and CDR2 SVGAGI. This CDR3 reads CASSYSRYNQPQHF. CDR3 coding DNA: TGTGCCAGCAGTTACTCGCGGTACAATCAGCCCCAGCATTTT.

This chain connects TRBV5-5 to TRBJ1-4; D is perhaps TRBD1 (5 bases). Looked up from germline, CDR1 is SGHKS and CDR2 is YYEKEE (reference sequence). This CDR3 comprises 14 residues. V was pared by 1 base and J by 8 bases, with 12 bases between. Written as DNA, the CDR3 is TGTGCCAGCAGCTTGAGTCAGGGAGTCGAAAAACTGTTTTTT. It specifies CASSLSQGVEKLFF.

This chain joins TRBV11-3 and TRBJ2-7; D ambiguous. The V end lost 5 bases, the J end lost 5 bases, and 10 bases lay between the germline ends. Germline CDR1 reads SGHNT; CDR2 reads YENEEA. CDR3 length: 12 residues. CDR3 sequence (DNA): TGTGCCAGCAGCCCCAACGGAGACGAGCAGTACTTC. Translated: CASSPNGDEQYF.

This clone was observed a handful of times. The chain combines TRBV3-1 (or the pseudogene TRBV3-2) with TRBJ1-1; D is possibly TRBD1 (5 bases). Trimming removed 0 bases from V and 7 bases from J, with 12 bases in between. Germline loops: CDR1 LGHDT, CDR2 YNNKEL (reference sequence). The CDR3 covers 14 residues. The CDR3 DNA reads as TGTGCCAGCAGCCAAGATCTGGTAGGGGTTGAAGCTTTCTTT. This encodes CASSQDLVGVEAFF.

The chain couples TRBV13 to TRBJ2-7; a possible D gene is TRBD2 (5 bases). The CDR3 covers 14 residues. Germline-derived CDR1 and CDR2 are PRHDT and FYEKMQ (reference sequence). The germline V and J ends were trimmed by 4 bases and 0 bases, with 10 bases remaining between them. The CDR3 DNA sequence: TGTGCCAGCAGCTCGAGAGGGCCCTCCTACGAGCAGTACTTC. Amino acids: CASSSRGPSYEQYF.

This clone was detected once. The rearrangement uses TRBV7-2 and TRBJ2-7; D gene uncertain. CDR1 is SGHTA and CDR2 is FQGNSA in the germline V gene. V was trimmed by 5 bases and J by 0 bases, leaving 20 bases between them. The CDR3 spans 17 residues. CDR3 protein: CASSRPPLGSSSYEQYF. CDR3 sequence (DNA): TGTGCCAGCAGCCGCCCGCCGTTGGGTTCAAGCTCCTACGAGCAGTACTTC.

V usage is TRBV11-2 and J usage is TRBJ2-3; D perhaps matches TRBD2 (5 bases). Germline assignment: CDR1 SGHAT and CDR2 FQNNGV. The CDR3 runs to 13 residues. Trimming took 5 bases from V and 4 from J, leaving 10 bases between them. The CDR3 DNA reads as TGTGCCAGCAGCGACCAGAGGGCAGATACGCAGTATTTT. This sequence encodes CASSDQRADTQYF.

The chain couples TRBV11-2 to TRBJ1-1; no clear D. Trimming left V 0 bases short and J 7 bases short, with 9 bases between. The germline gives CDR1 SGHAT, CDR2 FQNNGV. CDR3 length: 13 residues. The CDR3 is CASSLDRGGEAFF. DNA for the CDR3: TGTGCCAGCAGCTTAGATCGAGGCGGTGAAGCTTTCTTT.

The chain recombines TRBV7-6 with TRBJ2-1; 9 nucleotides align to TRBD1. Germline-derived CDR1 and CDR2 are SGHVS and FNYEAQ. The CDR3 runs 15 residues. The ends lost 3 bases at V and 8 bases at J; junction bases unmatched: 8. The CDR3 reads CASSFLQGAIYEQFF. The CDR3, as DNA: TGTGCCAGCAGCTTTTTACAGGGGGCTATTTATGAGCAGTTCTTC.

The chain is built from TRBV4-3 and TRBJ1-2; 7 nucleotides agree with TRBD1. In germline, CDR1 is LGHNA, CDR2 YSLEER. V gave up 0 bases and J gave up 4 bases; unmatched junction bases: 8. CDR3 size: 16 residues. The CDR3 sequence is CASSQDHSRGPYGYTF. The DNA for the CDR3 is TGCGCCAGCAGCCAAGATCATAGTAGGGGGCCCTATGGCTACACCTTC.

This clone came up once. The chain carries TRBV10-3 and TRBJ2-7, with 10 bases fitting TRBD1. Trimming removed 8 bases from V and 2 bases from J; junction bases left unmatched: 9. CDR1 and CDR2 from the germline V gene are ENHRY and SYGVKD. The CDR3 consists of 15 residues. CDR3 amino acids: CAIAPGQGLPYEQYF. The DNA for the CDR3 is TGTGCCATCGCCCCGGGACAGGGGCTCCCCTACGAGCAGTACTTC.

The V gene is TRBV5-1, the J gene TRBJ2-3; D gene uncertain. V lost 0 bases and J 2 bases, leaving 7 bases between the germline ends. This CDR3 spans 14 amino acids. CDR1 SGHRS and CDR2 YFSETQ come from the germline V gene. The CDR3 sequence is CASSLERTTDTQYF. Here the CDR3 DNA reads TGCGCCAGCAGCTTGGAAAGGACCACAGATACGCAGTATTTT.

The genes are TRBV15 and TRBJ1-6, with a tentative D call TRBD1 (5 bases). This CDR3 is built from 17 residues. CDR1 LNHNV and CDR2 YYDKDF come from the germline V gene (reference sequence). V lost 1 base to trimming and J lost 8 bases, with 18 bases between them. The CDR3 loop is CATSRVGFGGFYSPLHF. CDR3 DNA: TGTGCCACCAGCAGAGTCGGTTTTGGGGGGTTTTATTCACCCCTCCACTTT.

V and J are TRBV29-1 and TRBJ2-5, with a tentative D call TRBD1 (6 bases). There are 12 residues in the CDR3. Trimming pared 3 bases from V and 4 bases from J, leaving 9 bases between. The germline V gene encodes CDR1 SQVTM and CDR2 ANQGSEA. In DNA, the CDR3 is TGCAGCGTTGATCGGGACACAGAGACCCAGTACTTC. This translates into CSVDRDTETQYF.

The sample holds one count of this clone. The chain links TRBV3-1 (or the pseudogene TRBV3-2) to TRBJ2-7; 8 bases map to TRBD1. The V and J ends lost 1 base and 5 bases, in that order; junction bases with no gene match: 7. The CDR3 consists of 15 residues. The germline gives CDR1 LGHDT, CDR2 YNNKEL (reference sequence). DNA for the CDR3: TGTGCCAGCAGCCAAGTAGGACAGGGCGGGAACGAGCAGTACTTC. Its translation is CASSQVGQGGNEQYF.

The chain carries TRBV4-1 and TRBJ2-1; TRBD2 matches at 8 bases. The junction had 4 bases not matched to a gene; V was cut back by 0 bases and J by 6 bases. CDR1 is MGHRA and CDR2 is YSYEKL in the germline V gene. This CDR3 spans 15 amino acids. Here the CDR3 reads CASSQDRGGSNEQFF. For the CDR3, the DNA is TGCGCCAGCAGCCAAGACCGGGGGGGCAGCAATGAGCAGTTCTTC.

The V and J genes are TRBV5-1 and TRBJ2-1; 9 bases match TRBD2. The J segment lost 3 bases and the V segment lost 0 bases, leaving 4 bases of the junction unmatched. CDR3 length equals 16 residues. Germline CDR1 SGHRS, CDR2 YFSETQ. CDR3 in DNA: TGCGCCAGCAGCTTGGTCCAGCGGGGGGACTACAATGAGCAGTTCTTC. Translated, it gives CASSLVQRGDYNEQFF. The variable domain in full, with the rest retrieved from reference TRBV5-1 and TRBJ2-1, is KAGVTQTPRYLIKTRGQQVTLSCSPISGHRSVSWYQQTPGQGLQFLFEYFSETQRNKGNFPGRFSGRQFSNSRSEMNVSTLELGDSALYLCASSLVQRGDYNEQFFGPGTRLTVL.

This chain connects TRBV9 to TRBJ1-2; D may be TRBD1 (5 bases). The CDR3 contains 14 residues. V was shortened by 3 bases and J by 8 bases, with 17 bases between the two germline ends. Germline CDR1 is SGDLS and CDR2 is YYNGEE. CDR3 amino acids: CASSGDGGVRGYTF. The CDR3 nucleotides read TGTGCCAGCAGCGGGGACGGAGGGGTTCGCGGCTACACCTTC.